A single sample gave rise to the 9 T cell receptor beta chains below, sequenced in a study of Graves' ophthalmopathy and Graves' hyperthyroidism. TCR beta CDR3 regions were amplified from RNA transcripts. Investigators did first-round RT-PCR with HTBI primers, then second-round multiplex PCR. Each CDR3 protein is one row after TCRdb ran MiXCR on the multiplex PCR reads. The sample records about 420,000 distinct CDR3 sequences, roughly 21% being singletons. Input material: peripheral blood. These receptors were collected from a woman younger than 30 with stable Graves' hyperthyroidism.

The rearrangement links TRBV24-1 to TRBJ1-6, with D possibly TRBD1 on 6 matching bases. The CDR3 contains 14 residues. With 6 bases removed from V and 8 bases from J, the gap between germline ends came to 13 bases. Looked up from germline, CDR1 is KGHDR and CDR2 is SFDVKD. The CDR3 loop reads CATSKGGPDSPLHF. The CDR3 nucleotides are TGTGCCACCAGTAAGGGGGGGCCGGATTCACCCCTCCACTTT.

This clonotype was detected ten times or more. The chain is built from TRBV7-2 and TRBJ2-7; TRBD2 matches 16 bases. Germline V gene sequence: CDR1 SGHTA, CDR2 FQGNSA. CDR3 length: 15 amino acids. Trimming cost V 3 bases and J 7 bases; bases outside gene matches: 3. The CDR3 sequence is CASSLGTSGRGEQYF. The DNA for the CDR3 is TGTGCCAGCAGCTTGGGGACTAGCGGGAGGGGAGAGCAGTACTTC. Full variable domain (remainder filled in from reference TRBV7-2 and TRBJ2-7): GAGVSQSPSNKVTEKGKDVELRCDPISGHTALYWYRQSLGQGLEFLIYFQGNSAPDKSGLPSDRFSAERTGGSVSTLTIQRTQQEDSAVYLCASSLGTSGRGEQYFGPGTRLTVT.

A few counts support this clonotype. A junction end diverges from the germline sequence, so it may reflect a read error. The chain is built from TRBV2 and TRBJ2-4; 8 bases line up with TRBD2. Germline values: CDR1 SNHLY, CDR2 FYNNEI. The CDR3 runs 15 residues. In nucleotides, the CDR3 is TGTGCCAGCAGTGACCCGACTAGCGCTAAAAACATTAAGTACTTC. Protein: CASSDPTSAKNIKYF.

The chain couples TRBV28 to TRBJ1-6; D remains ambiguous. With 5 bases removed from V and 5 bases from J, the gap between germline ends came to 19 bases. The CDR3 consists of 17 residues. Germline V gene lookup returns CDR1 MDHEN and CDR2 SYDVKM. The CDR3 sequence: CASSRPSSLGDNSPLHF. The CDR3 bases are TGTGCCAGCAGTAGACCCTCCAGCCTCGGGGATAATTCACCCCTCCACTTT.

The table lists this clonotype with many counts. This sequence joins TRBV29-1 and TRBJ1-2, with 11 bases matching TRBD1. The CDR3 spans 14 residues. V was pared by 5 bases and J by 5 bases, with 7 bases of the junction left unmatched. The germline V gene has CDR1 SQVTM and CDR2 ANQGSEA. The CDR3 nucleotides are TGCAGCGTTAGGCTGGGGACAGGGGGTTATGGCTACACCTTC. As protein: CSVRLGTGGYGYTF.

The sample holds many counts of this clonotype. The chain joins TRBV12-3 or TRBV12-4 to TRBJ2-2; 9 bases are a match to TRBD1. V gave up 6 bases and J gave up 1 base; unmatched junction bases: 3. CDR3 size: 15 residues. CDR3 in DNA: TGTGCCAGCAGCAAGGGACAGGGGAACACCGGGGAGCTGTTTTTT. The encoded protein is CASSKGQGNTGELFF.

This clonotype was observed many times. The V call is TRBV5-1, the J call TRBJ1-2; D is unclear. Germline V CDR1 and CDR2: SGHRS, YFSETQ. V shed 2 bases and J shed 1 base, with 9 bases lying between them. The CDR3 spans 14 residues. CDR3 DNA: TGCGCCAGCAGCTTTTTTGGTAGTAACTATGGCTACACCTTC. It specifies CASSFFGSNYGYTF.

The chain has TRBV27 and TRBJ2-4; 7 bases line up with TRBD2. The CDR3 length is 15 residues. The germline gives CDR1 MNHEY, CDR2 SMNVEV (reference sequence). Germline trimming cut 0 bases from V and 6 bases from J; bases unmatched to any gene: 5. The DNA of the CDR3 is TGTGCCAGCAGTTTATCGCCTAGCGGCAGAAACATTCAGTACTTC. Protein product: CASSLSPSGRNIQYF.

At least ten counts were recorded for this clonotype. This chain uses TRBV12-3 or TRBV12-4 with TRBJ1-5; D remains unclear. Trimming cost V 5 bases and J 5 bases, with 22 bases left between them. The CDR3 loop spans 17 amino acids. The CDR3: CASSLRTGLNFYQPQHF. The CDR3 bases are TGTGCCAGCAGTCTCAGAACCGGACTCAACTTCTATCAGCCCCAGCATTTT.